These 2 T cell receptor beta chains share one sample of origin, sequenced in a study of T cells in Graves' hyperthyroidism and ophthalmopathy. TCR beta CDR3 region amplification was performed from RNA transcripts. The HTBI primer set was used in a first-round RT-PCR of the TCR CDR3. One entry per CDR3 protein results from TCRdb running MiXCR on the multiplex PCR reads. This table has about 350,000 distinct CDR3 sequences, around 13% appearing once. The sequenced sample consisted of blood. The receptors stem from a woman between 25 and 40 years old with Graves' hyperthyroidism.

The chain has TRBV20-1 and TRBJ1-4, with 8 bases lining up with TRBD1. Trimming took 7 bases from V and 2 from J; bases not matched to a gene: 6. The CDR3 is made up of 14 amino acids. In germline, CDR1 is DFQATT, CDR2 SNEGSKA (reference sequence). Here the CDR3 DNA reads TGCAGTGGACAGGGGCCTGGGACTAATGAAAAACTGTTTTTT. Protein: CSGQGPGTNEKLFF.

This clonotype was counted ten times or more. The chain uses TRBV11-1 and TRBJ1-5; TRBD1 matches 7 bases. CDR3 length equals 13 residues. Germline assignment: CDR1 SGHAT and CDR2 FQDESV (reference sequence). V was clipped by 5 bases and J by 5 bases; unmatched bases: 3. The CDR3 DNA is TGTGCCAGCAGCCACGACAGGGATCAGCCCCAGCATTTT. Translating it yields CASSHDRDQPQHF.